The 18 T cell receptor beta chains given below trace back to one sample, sequenced in a study of blood T cell repertoires in COVID-19. Data came from immunoSEQ multiplex PCR; TCRdb stores just in-frame clones and leaves some out. The sample yields just under 150,000 clones, roughly 89% seen once. The specimen was peripheral blood. The receptors stem from a woman in her fifties or sixties with active or convalescent COVID-19.

The chain joins TRBV28 to TRBJ2-7; maybe TRBD2 (6 bases). Germline V gene lookup returns CDR1 MDHEN and CDR2 SYDVKM. With 7 bases removed from V and 5 bases from J, the gap between germline ends came to 9 bases. There are 11 residues in the CDR3. CDR3 protein: CASKGGDEQYF. DNA of the CDR3: TGTGCCAGCAAAGGCGGGGACGAGCAGTACTTC.

The chain carries TRBV30 and TRBJ2-6; D may be TRBD2 (5 bases). The CDR3 extends over 13 amino acids. CDR1 and CDR2 from the germline V gene are GTSNPN and SVGIG (reference sequence). V lost 8 bases, J lost 2 bases, and 10 bases lay in between. The CDR3 region has the DNA TGTGCCACGTCGGAGGCTGGGGCCAACGTCCTGACTTTC. Residues: CATSEAGANVLTF.

J is TRBJ1-1 and V is TRBV5-1; D is perhaps TRBD1 (6 bases). This CDR3 has 15 amino acids. Trimming removed 4 bases at V and 8 bases at J, with 21 bases between. Germline V gives CDR1 SGHRS, CDR2 YFSETQ. CDR3 bases: TGCGCCAGCAGCCCTTGGGGGGGGCCCTCCGGAGAAGCTTTCTTT. This translates into CASSPWGGPSGEAFF.

The genes are TRBV7-3 and TRBJ2-7; TRBD1 agrees at 10 bases. V lost 3 bases and J lost 5; bases outside the gene matches: 1. CDR1 and CDR2 (germline): SGHTA, FQGTGA. The length of the CDR3 is 13 residues. Here the CDR3 reads CASSFGTGDEQYF. DNA for the CDR3: TGTGCCAGCAGCTTCGGGACAGGGGACGAGCAGTACTTC.

The chain recombines TRBV7-9 with TRBJ2-1; TRBD2 is a possible D gene (6 bases). V was clipped by 3 bases and J by 7 bases, with 13 bases between them. The CDR3 totals 14 residues. CDR1 SEHNR and CDR2 FQNEAQ come from the germline V gene (reference sequence). CDR3 loop: CASSLRTTANEQFF. The CDR3 DNA reads TGTGCCAGCAGCTTGAGGACTACCGCGAATGAGCAGTTCTTC.

This chain connects TRBV12-5 to TRBJ1-1, with D hard to call. The CDR3 is 11 residues long. Between the trimmed V and J ends, which lost 1 base and 10 bases, there was a span of 7 bases. CDR1 and CDR2 from the germline V gene are LGHNT and FRNRAP. CDR3: CASGLGLRAFF. For the CDR3, the DNA is TGTGCTAGTGGTTTGGGTCTTCGAGCTTTCTTT.

This chain connects TRBV28 to TRBJ2-1; 10 positions agree with TRBD2. Germline V lookup: CDR1 MDHEN, CDR2 SYDVKM. The CDR3 extends over 17 amino acids. V lost 4 bases to trimming and J lost 2 bases; unmatched junction nucleotides: 8. This CDR3 reads CASSSTKAGGTYNEQFF. CDR3 DNA sequence: TGTGCCAGCAGTTCCACTAAAGCGGGAGGGACCTACAATGAGCAGTTCTTC.

This clone occurred once. Other DNA variants within this sample encode the same CDR3. The rearrangement links TRBV9 to TRBJ2-7, with D perhaps matching TRBD1 (6 bases). The CDR3 spans 14 residues. The V and J ends lost 2 bases and 0 bases respectively, with 9 bases between them. CDR1 SGDLS and CDR2 YYNGEE come from the germline V gene. The CDR3 DNA reads as TGTGCCAGCAGCGTCGGGACATACTCCTACGAGCAGTACTTC. Translation: CASSVGTYSYEQYF.

The rearrangement uses TRBV29-1 and TRBJ1-4; TRBD1 matches at 8 bases. Trimming cost V 6 bases and J 3 bases; bases outside gene matches: 6. Germline loops: CDR1 SQVTM, CDR2 ANQGSEA. This CDR3 has 14 residues. CDR3 sequence (DNA): TGCAGCGTCGGTCCGACAGGGGCTAATGAAAAACTGTTTTTT. It specifies CSVGPTGANEKLFF. Drawing the rest from reference TRBV29-1 and TRBJ1-4, the complete variable domain is SAVISQKPSRDICQRGTSLTIQCQVDSQVTMMFWYRQQPGQSLTLIATANQGSEATYESGFVIDKFPISRPNLTFSTLTVSNMSPEDSSIYLCSVGPTGANEKLFFGSGTQLSVL.

CDR3 in amino acids: CASSISTGKGYSNQPQHF. The CDR3 nucleotides are TGTGCCAGTAGTATATCCACGGGGAAGGGCTATAGCAATCAGCCCCAGCATTTT. The chain employs TRBV19 and TRBJ1-5; no definite D call. Germline CDR1 is LNHDA and CDR2 is SQIVND (reference sequence). The ends were cut back, 2 bases at V and 0 bases at J, with 17 bases in the middle. The CDR3 is made up of 18 amino acids.

There are a few counts of this clone. J is TRBJ2-7 and V is TRBV14, with TRBD1 identical over 9 bases. There are 17 residues in the CDR3. CDR1 and CDR2 from the germline V gene are SGHDN and FVKESK. With V trimmed by 4 bases and J by 3 bases, 13 bases remained unmatched. The CDR3 sequence is CASSPNPGTGYDYEQYF. CDR3 coding DNA: TGTGCCAGCAGCCCGAATCCCGGGACAGGGTACGACTACGAGCAGTACTTC.

The J gene is TRBJ2-1, the V gene TRBV28; TRBD2 agrees at 11 bases. The CDR3 is made up of 15 amino acids. The trim removed 1 base at V and 10 bases at J, leaving 6 bases unmatched. Germline assignment: CDR1 MDHEN and CDR2 SYDVKM. CDR3 amino acids: CASSLFTSGRREQFF. The CDR3 DNA sequence: TGTGCCAGCAGTTTATTTACTAGCGGGAGAAGAGAGCAGTTCTTC.

Remarks on this clone: The sample holds other DNA sequences that translate to the same CDR3. The chain is built from TRBV3-1 (or the pseudogene TRBV3-2) and TRBJ1-3; D remains ambiguous. CDR1 and CDR2 from the germline V gene are LGHDT and YNNKEL (reference sequence). The CDR3 covers 15 residues. V lost 0 bases and J 1 base, leaving 7 bases between the germline ends. CDR3 sequence reads: CASSQDGGSGNTIYF. For the CDR3, the DNA is TGTGCCAGCAGCCAAGATGGAGGATCTGGAAACACCATATATTTT.

The chain has TRBV28 and TRBJ1-2; D remains ambiguous. CDR1 MDHEN and CDR2 SYDVKM come from the germline V gene. The CDR3 loop spans 13 amino acids. The V gene lost 5 bases and the J gene lost 5 bases, with 12 bases spanning the gap. The CDR3: CASSQPGGYGYTF. The CDR3 DNA follows: TGTGCCAGCAGTCAACCCGGAGGGTATGGCTACACCTTC.

This rearrangement joins TRBV6-5 to TRBJ1-2, with TRBD1 matching 7 bases. The CDR3 runs 15 residues. The V segment lost 7 bases and the J segment 0 bases; nucleotides outside the gene matches: 8. The germline V gene encodes CDR1 MNHEY and CDR2 SVGAGI. The CDR3 loop is CASTPVQGSNYGYTF. The DNA for the CDR3 is TGTGCCAGCACACCCGTACAGGGGTCTAACTATGGCTACACCTTC.

The chain has TRBV18 and TRBJ1-1; possibly TRBD1 for D (6 bases). This CDR3 spans 14 amino acids. The V gene lost 4 bases and the J gene lost 3 bases, with 12 bases spanning the gap. Per the germline V gene, CDR1 is KGHSH and CDR2 is LQKENI. Written as DNA, the CDR3 is TGTGCCAGCTCACTAGGGGGGGGAGACACTGAAGCTTTCTTT. Its protein product is CASSLGGGDTEAFF.

This chain joins TRBV5-8 and TRBJ2-3; D not certain. Germline V gene sequence: CDR1 SGHTS, CDR2 YDEGEE. V was pared by 5 bases and J by 6 bases, with 10 bases between. The CDR3 sequence is 12 residues long. The CDR3 DNA is TGTGCCAGCAGTATAACACCGGATACGCAGTATTTT. It yields the protein CASSITPDTQYF. The full variable domain, rest sourced from reference TRBV5-8 and TRBJ2-3, is EAGVTQSPTHLIKTRGQQATLRCSPISGHTSVYWYQQALGLGLQFLLWYDEGEERNRGNFPPRFSGRQFPNYSSELNVNALELEDSALYLCASSITPDTQYFGPGTRLTVL.

Written as DNA, the CDR3 is TGTGCCTGGACAAACAGGATGTATCTAGTCTCCTACAATGAGCAGTTCTTC. Its protein product is CAWTNRMYLVSYNEQFF. This chain connects TRBV30 to TRBJ2-1, with a possible D match to TRBD1 (5 bases). The CDR3 totals 17 residues. The V gene's germline CDR1 is GTSNPN and CDR2 SVGIG (reference sequence). V gave up 4 bases and J gave up 0 bases, with 19 bases separating them. Full variable domain (remainder filled in from reference TRBV30 and TRBJ2-1): SQTIHQWPATLVQPVGSPLSLECTVEGTSNPNLYWYRQAAGRGLQLLFYSVGIGQISSEVPQNLSASRPQDRQFILSSKKLLLSDSGFYLCAWTNRMYLVSYNEQFFGPGTRLTVL.